This T cell receptor (beta chain) was captured in a study of shared clonotypes between healthy human individuals. Turning to the study itself: A few men and two women, aged 18 to 49, were donors. General study results and limits: In this cohort, only blood was sampled, and tissue repertoires likely differ.

The CDR3 is 12 residues long. Trimming cost V 0 bases and J 4 bases, with 5 bases left between them. Germline V lookup: CDR1 GTSNPN, CDR2 SVGIG (reference sequence). TCRdb keeps only in-frame clones here, not all; method: immunoSEQ multiplex PCR. The table lists around 1,100,000 clones, roughly 77% of them singletons. All donors qualified as healthy HIV-negative adults and had experienced no recent acute infections or vaccinations. The study separated CD4+ cells into CD45RA+ naive and CD45RA-negative memory subsets. With regard to this clone: Its target is unknown.

The J gene is TRBJ2-3, the V gene TRBV30; D is uncertain. Sequenced sample: memory CD4+ T cells from PBMCs. Sample subset: CD45RA-negative fraction. This clonotype was obtained from a man between 18 and 35 years old in good health. Some clones in this sample may be carry-over from other donors' samples. As DNA, the CDR3 is TGTGCCTGGAGTGTTAGCTCAGATACGCAGTATTTT. Amino acids: CAWSVSSDTQYF.